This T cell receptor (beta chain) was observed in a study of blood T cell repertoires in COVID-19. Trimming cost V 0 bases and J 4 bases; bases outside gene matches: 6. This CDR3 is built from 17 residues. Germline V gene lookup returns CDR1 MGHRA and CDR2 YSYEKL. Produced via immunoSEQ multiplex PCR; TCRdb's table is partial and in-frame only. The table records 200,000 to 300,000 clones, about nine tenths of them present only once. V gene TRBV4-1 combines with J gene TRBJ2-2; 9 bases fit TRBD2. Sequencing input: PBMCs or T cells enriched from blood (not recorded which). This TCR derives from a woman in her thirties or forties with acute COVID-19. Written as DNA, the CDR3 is TGCGCCAGCAGCCAAGAGACTAGCGGAGCGGGCACCGGGGAGCTGTTTTTT. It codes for CASSQETSGAGTGELFF.